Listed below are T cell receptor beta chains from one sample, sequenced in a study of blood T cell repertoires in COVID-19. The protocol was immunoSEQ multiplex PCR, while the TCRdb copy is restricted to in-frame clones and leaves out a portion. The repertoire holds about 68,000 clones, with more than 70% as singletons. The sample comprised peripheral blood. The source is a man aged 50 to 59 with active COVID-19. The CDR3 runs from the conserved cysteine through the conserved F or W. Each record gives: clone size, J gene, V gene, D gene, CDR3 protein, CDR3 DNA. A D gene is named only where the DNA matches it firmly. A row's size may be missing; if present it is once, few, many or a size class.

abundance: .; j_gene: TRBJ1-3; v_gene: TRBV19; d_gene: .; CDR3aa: CASSSQVYSGNTIYF; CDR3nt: TGTGCCAGTAGTTCACAAGTTTACTCTGGAAACACCATATATTTT
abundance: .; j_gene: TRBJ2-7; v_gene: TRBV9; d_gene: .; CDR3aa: CASSRLAGASEQYF; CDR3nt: TGTGCCAGCAGCCGCCTCGCAGGGGCGAGCGAGCAGTACTTC
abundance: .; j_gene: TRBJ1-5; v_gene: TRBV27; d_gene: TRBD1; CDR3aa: CASRRTGHSNQPQHF; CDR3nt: TGTGCCAGCCGACGGACAGGGCATAGCAATCAGCCCCAGCATTTT
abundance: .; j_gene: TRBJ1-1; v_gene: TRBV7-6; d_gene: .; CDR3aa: CASSRDVGDMNTEAFF; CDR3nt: TGTGCCAGCAGCCGAGATGTGGGGGACATGAACACTGAAGCTTTCTTT
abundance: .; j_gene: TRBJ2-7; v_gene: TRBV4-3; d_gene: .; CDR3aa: CASSPDRTTYEQYF; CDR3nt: TGCGCCAGCAGCCCGGACAGGACTACCTACGAGCAGTACTTC
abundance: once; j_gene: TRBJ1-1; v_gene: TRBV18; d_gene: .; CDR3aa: CASSPSRGTEAFF; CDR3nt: TGTGCCAGCTCACCGAGTCGGGGCACTGAAGCTTTCTTT
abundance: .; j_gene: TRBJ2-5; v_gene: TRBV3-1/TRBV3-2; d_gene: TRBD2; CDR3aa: CASSQLAGGRETQYF; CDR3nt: TGTGCCAGCAGCCAACTAGCGGGAGGCCGGGAGACCCAGTACTTC
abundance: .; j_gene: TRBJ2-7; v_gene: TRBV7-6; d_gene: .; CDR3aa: CASSPSYSEQYF; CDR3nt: TGTGCCAGCAGCCCCTCTTATAGCGAGCAGTACTTC
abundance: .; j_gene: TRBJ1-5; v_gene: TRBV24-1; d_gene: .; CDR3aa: CATSDSRGGGLGQPQHF; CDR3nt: TGTGCCACCAGTGATTCGAGAGGGGGGGGACTTGGACAGCCCCAGCATTTT
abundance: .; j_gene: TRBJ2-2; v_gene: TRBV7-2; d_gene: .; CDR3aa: CASSFGVVTGELFF; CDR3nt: TGTGCCAGCAGCTTCGGGGTCGTCACCGGGGAGCTGTTTTTT
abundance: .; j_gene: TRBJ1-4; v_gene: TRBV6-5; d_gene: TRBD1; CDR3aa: CASSWGTGAPHEKLFF; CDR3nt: TGTGCCAGCAGTTGGGGGACAGGGGCCCCTCATGAAAAACTGTTTTTT
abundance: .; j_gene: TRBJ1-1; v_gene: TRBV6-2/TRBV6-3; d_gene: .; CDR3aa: CASSPPGTEAFF; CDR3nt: TGTGCCAGCAGCCCCCCCGGGACTGAAGCTTTCTTT
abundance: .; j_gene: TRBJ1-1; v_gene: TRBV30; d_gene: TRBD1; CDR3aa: CAWSVNRGAFF; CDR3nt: TGTGCCTGGAGTGTAAACAGGGGGGCTTTCTTT
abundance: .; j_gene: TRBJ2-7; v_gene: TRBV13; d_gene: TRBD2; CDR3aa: CASSYSGGAYEQYF; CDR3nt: TGTGCCAGCAGCTATAGCGGGGGCGCCTACGAGCAGTACTTC
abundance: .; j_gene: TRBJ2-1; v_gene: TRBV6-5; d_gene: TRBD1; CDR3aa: CASSPRTGGGEQFF; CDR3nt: TGTGCCAGCAGTCCACGGACAGGGGGCGGTGAGCAGTTCTTC
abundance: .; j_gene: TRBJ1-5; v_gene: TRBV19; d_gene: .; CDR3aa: CASSTSTGRTINQPQHF; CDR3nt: TGTGCCAGTAGTACATCAACGGGGCGGACTATCAATCAGCCCCAGCATTTT
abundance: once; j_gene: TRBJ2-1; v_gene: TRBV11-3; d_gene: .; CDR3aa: CASSFRGYNEQFF; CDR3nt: TGTGCCAGCAGCTTCAGGGGTTACAATGAGCAGTTCTTC
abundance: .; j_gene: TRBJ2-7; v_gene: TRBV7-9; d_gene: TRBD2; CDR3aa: CASSPRTSTTYEQYF; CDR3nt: TGTGCCAGCAGCCCACGGACTAGTACAACCTACGAGCAGTACTTC
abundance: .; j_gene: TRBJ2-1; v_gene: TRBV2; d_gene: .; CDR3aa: CASSVRRGLDEQFF; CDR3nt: TGTGCCAGCAGCGTTAGAAGGGGCCTCGATGAGCAGTTCTTC
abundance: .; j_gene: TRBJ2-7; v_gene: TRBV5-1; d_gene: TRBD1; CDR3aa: CASSWTGSYEQYF; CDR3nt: TGCGCCAGCAGCTGGACAGGGAGCTACGAGCAGTACTTC
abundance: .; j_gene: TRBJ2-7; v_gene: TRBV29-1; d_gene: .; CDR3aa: CSVEALSDSSYEQYF; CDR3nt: TGCAGCGTTGAAGCCCTATCGGACAGCTCCTACGAGCAGTACTTC
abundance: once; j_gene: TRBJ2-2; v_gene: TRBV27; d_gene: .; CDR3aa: CASSVLNAGELFF; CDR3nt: TGTGCCAGCAGTGTACTAAACGCCGGGGAGCTGTTTTTT
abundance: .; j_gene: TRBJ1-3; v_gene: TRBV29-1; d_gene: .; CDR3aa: CSVGDFSGNTIYF; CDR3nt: TGCAGCGTAGGGGACTTCTCTGGAAACACCATATATTTT
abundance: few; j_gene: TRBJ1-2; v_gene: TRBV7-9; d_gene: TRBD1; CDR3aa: CASSLLGQGANGYTF; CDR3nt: TGTGCCAGCAGCTTACTGGGACAGGGGGCGAATGGCTACACCTTC
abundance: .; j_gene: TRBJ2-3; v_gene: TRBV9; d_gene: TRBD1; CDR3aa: CASSKSTGADTQYF; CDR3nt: TGTGCCAGCAGCAAATCGACAGGGGCAGATACGCAGTATTTT
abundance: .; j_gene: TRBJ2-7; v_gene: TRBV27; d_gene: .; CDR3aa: CASSLKGAYEQYF; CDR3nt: TGTGCCAGCAGTTTGAAGGGGGCCTACGAGCAGTACTTC
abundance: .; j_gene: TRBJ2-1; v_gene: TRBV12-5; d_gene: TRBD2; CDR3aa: CASGFSGSIHQFF; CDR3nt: TGTGCTAGTGGTTTTAGCGGGAGTATTCACCAGTTCTTC
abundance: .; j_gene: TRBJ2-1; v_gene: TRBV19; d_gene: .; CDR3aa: CASSVAAPAGYNEQFF; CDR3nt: TGTGCCAGTAGTGTAGCGGCACCGGCGGGTTACAATGAGCAGTTCTTC
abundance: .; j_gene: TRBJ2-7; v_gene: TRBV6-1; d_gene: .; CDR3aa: CASSAARAGAYEQYF; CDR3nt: TGTGCCAGCAGTGCAGCAAGGGCAGGGGCATACGAGCAGTACTTC
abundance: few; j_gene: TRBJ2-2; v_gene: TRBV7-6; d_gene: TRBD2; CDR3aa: CASSTEGTRGSGELFF; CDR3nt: TGTGCCAGCAGCACTGAGGGGACTAGGGGCAGCGGGGAGCTGTTTTTT
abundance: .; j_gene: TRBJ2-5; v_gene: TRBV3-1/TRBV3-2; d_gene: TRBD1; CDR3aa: CASSQRDSRETQYF; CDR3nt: TGTGCCAGCAGCCAGAGGGACAGTCGAGAGACCCAGTACTTC
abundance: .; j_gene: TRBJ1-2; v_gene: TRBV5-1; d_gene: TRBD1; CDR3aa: CASSVTGSNYGYTF; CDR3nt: TGCGCCAGCAGCGTGACAGGGAGTAACTATGGCTACACCTTC
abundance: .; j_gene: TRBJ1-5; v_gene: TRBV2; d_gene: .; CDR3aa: CASSVQSNQPQHF; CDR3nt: TGTGCCAGCAGTGTACAGTCTAATCAGCCCCAGCATTTT
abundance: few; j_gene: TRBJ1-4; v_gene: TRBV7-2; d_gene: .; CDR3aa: CASSRTRQPLEKLFF; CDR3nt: TGTGCCAGCAGCCGGACCAGACAGCCCCTTGAAAAACTGTTTTTT